A selection of T cell receptor beta chains follows, all from one sample in a study of vaccination effects on CD4 cells after COVID-19. Their antigens remain unidentified. The method was immunoSEQ multiplex PCR; TCRdb's version includes in-frame clones alone and lacks a portion of them. Of about 20,000 clones in the sample, about 71% were seen once. Material: CD4+ T cells from PBMCs cultured with HCoV-229E spike peptides, obtained before COVID-19 vaccination. The receptors shown here come from a human donor who received a COVID-19 vaccine. Both conserved end residues are part of each CDR3. D genes are given only for firm matches. Clone size is stated in some rows and not others, as once, few, many or a class when expanded.

j_call clone_size d_call v_call cdr3_aa cdr3_nt
TRBJ1-1 NA NA TRBV15 CATSNDQGRAFF TGTGCCACCAGCAACGACCAGGGGAGGGCTTTCTTT
TRBJ2-1 few TRBD1 TRBV19 CASTSDRFYNEQFF TGTGCCAGTACCTCGGACAGGTTCTACAATGAGCAGTTCTTC
TRBJ2-7 NA NA TRBV5-6 CASSLLGLTYEQYF TGTGCCAGCAGCTTGTTGGGACTGACCTACGAGCAGTACTTC
TRBJ1-5 NA NA TRBV6-5 CASRDGDQPQHF TGTGCCAGCAGGGACGGAGATCAGCCCCAGCATTTT
TRBJ2-2 few TRBD1 TRBV11-3 CASSLSDRGSDTGELFF TGTGCCAGCAGCTTAAGCGACAGGGGGTCGGACACCGGGGAGCTGTTTTTT
TRBJ2-5 once NA TRBV29-1 CSAQGGLSRYQETQYF TGCAGCGCCCAAGGGGGACTATCGCGGTACCAAGAGACCCAGTACTTC
TRBJ2-3 NA TRBD1 TRBV5-4 CASMQGGDVFKDTQYF TGTGCCAGCATGCAAGGGGGCGATGTATTCAAAGATACGCAGTATTTT
TRBJ2-7 NA TRBD2 TRBV6-5 CASKKGGRTYEQYF TGTGCCAGCAAAAAAGGCGGGAGGACCTACGAGCAGTACTTC
TRBJ1-1 NA NA TRBV28 CASSLGILQNTEAFF TGTGCCAGCAGTTTAGGGATACTACAGAACACTGAAGCTTTCTTT
TRBJ2-1 NA TRBD1 TRBV4-1 CASSQGLQGGTAGRSYNEQFF TGCGCCAGCAGCCAGGGCTTACAGGGGGGTACAGCGGGCCGCTCCTACAATGAGCAGTTCTTC
TRBJ2-2 few TRBD1 TRBV10-3 CAISESGGDTGELFF TGTGCCATCAGTGAGTCAGGGGGCGACACCGGGGAGCTGTTTTTT
TRBJ2-2 NA NA TRBV23-1 CASSHLGPKDCTGELFF TGCGCCAGCAGTCATCTGGGACCGAAGGACTGCACCGGGGAGCTGTTTTTT
TRBJ2-1 NA NA TRBV20-1 CSAHRGYRQFF TGCAGTGCTCATCGCGGTTACAGGCAGTTCTTC
TRBJ2-3 NA NA TRBV5-1 CASSLRWTDTQYF TGCGCCAGCAGCCTACGTTGGACAGATACGCAGTATTTT
TRBJ2-1 NA TRBD2 TRBV6-6 CASRLAGGPDEQFF TGTGCCAGCAGATTAGCGGGAGGGCCTGATGAGCAGTTCTTC
TRBJ2-1 NA NA TRBV6-5 CASSYSSGSPYNEQFF TGTGCCAGCAGTTACTCGAGCGGGTCCCCGTACAATGAGCAGTTCTTC
TRBJ2-6 NA NA TRBV24-1 CATSDYGSGANVLTF TGTGCCACCAGTGATTACGGCTCTGGGGCCAACGTCCTGACTTTC
TRBJ2-2 NA TRBD1 TRBV10-3 CAMLEPGQGAGELFF TGTGCCATGCTGGAACCGGGACAGGGGGCCGGGGAGCTGTTTTTT
TRBJ1-1 NA NA TRBV7-8 CASSLLSLNTEAFF TGTGCCAGCAGCTTACTCTCGTTGAACACTGAAGCTTTCTTT
TRBJ1-2 NA TRBD1 TRBV19 CASSIPTAGGGYGYTF TGTGCCAGTAGTATCCCTACGGCAGGGGGCGGCTATGGCTACACCTTC